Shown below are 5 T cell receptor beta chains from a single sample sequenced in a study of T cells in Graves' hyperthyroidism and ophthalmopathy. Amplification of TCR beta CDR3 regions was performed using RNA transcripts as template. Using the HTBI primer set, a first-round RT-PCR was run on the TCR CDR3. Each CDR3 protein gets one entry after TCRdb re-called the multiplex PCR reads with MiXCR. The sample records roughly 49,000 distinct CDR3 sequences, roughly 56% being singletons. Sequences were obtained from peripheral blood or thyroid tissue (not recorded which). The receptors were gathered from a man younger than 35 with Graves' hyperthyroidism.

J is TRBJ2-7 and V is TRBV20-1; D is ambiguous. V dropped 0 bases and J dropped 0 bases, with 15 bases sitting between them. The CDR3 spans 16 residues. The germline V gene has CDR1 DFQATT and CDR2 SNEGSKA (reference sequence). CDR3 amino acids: CSARDRRYKPSYEQYF. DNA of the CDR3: TGCAGTGCTAGAGATCGCCGCTACAAACCCTCCTACGAGCAGTACTTC.

The chain's CDR3 is CASSYSGGTDTQYF. The CDR3 region has the DNA TGTGCCAGCAGTTACTCGGGCGGCACAGATACGCAGTATTTT. The J gene is TRBJ2-3, the V gene TRBV6-5; D is undetermined. The CDR3 runs to 14 residues. The V and J ends lost 0 bases and 1 base respectively, with 5 bases between them. Germline-derived CDR1 and CDR2 are MNHEY and SVGAGI.

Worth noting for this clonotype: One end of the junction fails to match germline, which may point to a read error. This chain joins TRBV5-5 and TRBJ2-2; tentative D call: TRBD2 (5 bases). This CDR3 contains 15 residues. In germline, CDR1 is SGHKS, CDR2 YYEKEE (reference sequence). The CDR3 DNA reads TGTGCCAACAGCTTAGTTTTGGGGAACACCGGGGAGCCGTTTTTT. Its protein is CANSLVLGNTGEPFF.

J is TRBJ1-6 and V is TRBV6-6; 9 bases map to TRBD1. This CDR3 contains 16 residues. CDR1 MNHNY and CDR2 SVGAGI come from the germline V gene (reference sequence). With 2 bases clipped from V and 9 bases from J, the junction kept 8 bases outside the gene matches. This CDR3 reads CASSYQGQGMGSPLHF. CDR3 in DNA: TGTGCCAGCAGTTACCAGGGACAGGGTATGGGTTCACCCCTCCACTTT.

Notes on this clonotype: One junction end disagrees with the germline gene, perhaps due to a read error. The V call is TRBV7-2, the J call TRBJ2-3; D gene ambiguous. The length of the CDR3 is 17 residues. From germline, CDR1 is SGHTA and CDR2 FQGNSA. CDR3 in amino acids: CASSQEGEPPSTDTQYF. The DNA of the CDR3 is TGCGCCAGCAGCCAAGAAGGCGAACCCCCTAGCACAGATACGCAGTATTTT.